Each of the 29 T cell receptor beta chains below was sequenced from the same sample in a study of blood T cell repertoires in COVID-19. TCRdb's table, derived via immunoSEQ multiplex PCR, lists solely in-frame clones and lacks some. The sample gives some 240,000 clones, 70% to 90% of which show up once; about 7% is in the top ten. Source material: PBMCs or T cells enriched from blood (not recorded which). The receptor set was obtained from a woman in her forties or fifties who had been exposed to COVID-19.

The chain employs TRBV7-2 and TRBJ1-1; D is uncertain. V gave up 1 base and J gave up 5 bases, with 20 bases separating them. CDR3 length: 17 residues. Germline lookup yields CDR1 SGHTA and CDR2 FQGNSA. This chain's CDR3 is CASSLVGGNLIKTEAFF. The CDR3 bases are TGTGCCAGCAGCTTAGTCGGAGGGAATTTGATCAAAACTGAAGCTTTCTTT.

The chain employs TRBV5-1 and TRBJ2-1, with TRBD2 as a possible D gene (5 bases). CDR1 is SGHRS, CDR2 YFSETQ, per germline. CDR3 length: 14 amino acids. Deletions cut 1 base from V and 6 bases from J, with 11 bases between. The CDR3 DNA sequence: TGCGCCAGCAGCTTGATTGAGGGTGCCAATGAGCAGTTCTTC. Translated, it gives CASSLIEGANEQFF.

The rearrangement joins TRBV5-5 to TRBJ2-2; the D is unclear. The V gene's germline CDR1 is SGHKS and CDR2 YYEKEE (reference sequence). V was clipped by 1 base and J by 10 bases, with 14 bases between them. This CDR3 comprises 14 residues. CDR3 in amino acids: CASSLTPPQVELFF. For the CDR3, the DNA is TGTGCCAGCAGCTTGACTCCCCCTCAGGTGGAGCTGTTTTTT.

This chain joins TRBV11-2 and TRBJ1-2; 9 bases are a match to TRBD1. The CDR3 runs 14 residues. J lost 4 bases, V lost 4 bases, and 4 bases had no gene match. Germline lookup yields CDR1 SGHAT and CDR2 FQNNGV. The CDR3 here is CASSSGTGTYGYTF. As DNA, the CDR3 is TGTGCCAGCAGCTCCGGGACAGGGACCTATGGCTACACCTTC.

This chain links TRBV15 with TRBJ2-1; D perhaps matches TRBD1 (6 bases). The CDR3 runs 14 residues. Germline CDR1 LNHNV, CDR2 YYDKDF (reference sequence). V was shortened by 1 base and J by 5 bases, with 9 bases between the two germline ends. The CDR3 spells CATSRVRTDNEQFF. As DNA, the CDR3 is TGTGCCACCAGCAGAGTAAGGACAGACAATGAGCAGTTCTTC.

J is TRBJ1-1 and V is TRBV19; maybe TRBD1 (5 bases). The V gene lost 0 bases and the J gene lost 3 bases, with 11 bases spanning the gap. The length of the CDR3 is 15 residues. The germline V gene has CDR1 LNHDA and CDR2 SQIVND (reference sequence). Here the CDR3 DNA reads TGTGCCAGTAGTATAGAGGGACTACGTGACACTGAAGCTTTCTTT. Protein product: CASSIEGLRDTEAFF.

The chain is built from TRBV19 and TRBJ2-2; 11 bases are a match to TRBD2. Germline CDR1 reads LNHDA; CDR2 reads SQIVND (reference sequence). Losses at the gene ends were 3 bases for V and 5 bases for J; bases not matched to a gene: 8. This CDR3 has 17 residues. This chain's CDR3 is CASSIVSGGAWTGELFF. In DNA, the CDR3 is TGTGCCAGTAGTATCGTTAGCGGGGGGGCCTGGACCGGGGAGCTGTTTTTT.

The rearrangement uses TRBV5-4 and TRBJ2-3; a weak D match, TRBD2 (6 bases). V was clipped by 0 bases and J by 9 bases, with 20 bases between them. CDR1 is SGHNT, CDR2 YYREEE, per germline (reference sequence). The CDR3 extends over 16 amino acids. The DNA of the CDR3 is TGTGCCAGCAGCTTGGACGCGGGGCCCGCAATAGGGACGCAGTATTTT. Residues: CASSLDAGPAIGTQYF.

The chain carries TRBV7-9 and TRBJ2-7; maybe TRBD2 (6 bases). Germline values: CDR1 SEHNR, CDR2 FQNEAQ (reference sequence). The CDR3 is 13 residues long. With 3 bases removed from V and 8 bases from J, the gap between germline ends came to 14 bases. The CDR3 protein is CASSFDQGGQQYF. CDR3 DNA sequence: TGTGCCAGCAGCTTTGACCAGGGAGGTCAGCAGTACTTC.

This chain links TRBV6-2 or TRBV6-3 with TRBJ1-1; maybe TRBD1 (5 bases). The CDR3 consists of 15 residues. V dropped 0 bases and J dropped 5 bases, with 13 bases sitting between them. Germline V gives CDR1 MNHEY, CDR2 SVGEGT. The CDR3 nucleotides read TGTGCCAGCAGTTACTCTCGGGGGTGGAAGACTGAAGCTTTCTTT. This sequence encodes CASSYSRGWKTEAFF.

In this sample, this clone turned up a few times. The chain couples TRBV29-1 to TRBJ1-2; 7 bases are shared with TRBD1. CDR3 size: 14 residues. Germline V lookup: CDR1 SQVTM, CDR2 ANQGSEA. The ends lost 6 bases at V and 1 base at J; junction bases unmatched: 8. This chain's CDR3 is CSVARTGVNYGYTF. The CDR3 nucleotides are TGCAGCGTCGCTAGGACAGGAGTTAACTATGGCTACACCTTC.

V and J are TRBV29-1 and TRBJ1-2, with TRBD1 matching over 7 bases. With 3 bases clipped from V and 5 bases from J, the junction kept 0 bases outside the gene matches. The germline CDR1 and CDR2 sequences are SQVTM and ANQGSEA. This CDR3 contains 11 residues. The CDR3 spells CSVDRGYGYTF. CDR3 DNA: TGCAGCGTTGACAGGGGGTATGGCTACACCTTC.

In the case of this clone: This may be a read error: a much more frequent sequence differs by one nucleotide. The genes are TRBV9 and TRBJ2-1; D not certain. Germline V gene lookup returns CDR1 SGDLS and CDR2 YYNGEE. V was trimmed by 4 bases and J by 4 bases, leaving 3 bases between them. The CDR3 consists of 11 residues. This CDR3 reads CASSLYNEQFF. In DNA, the CDR3 is TGTGCCAGCAGCCTTTACAATGAGCAGTTCTTC.

This sequence joins TRBV3-1 (or the pseudogene TRBV3-2) and TRBJ1-2; D remains ambiguous. CDR1 is LGHDT and CDR2 is YNNKEL in the germline V gene (reference sequence). V shed 1 base and J shed 2 bases, with 14 bases lying between them. This CDR3 contains 16 residues. The CDR3: CASSQVAAGGNYGYTF. Here the CDR3 DNA reads TGTGCCAGCAGCCAAGTCGCTGCCGGCGGGAACTATGGCTACACCTTC.

CDR3 DNA sequence: TGTGCCAGCAGTTTGTTCAGAAGGGGGATCACTGAAGCTTTCTTT. Protein sequence: CASSLFRRGITEAFF. The rearrangement joins TRBV28 to TRBJ1-1; TRBD1 is a possible D gene (6 bases). V was trimmed by 3 bases and J by 4 bases, leaving 15 bases between them. Germline-derived CDR1 and CDR2 are MDHEN and SYDVKM. The CDR3 covers 15 residues. The full variable domain, in which reference TRBV28 and TRBJ1-1 provide the parts outside the CDR3, is DVKVTQSSRYLVKRTGEKVFLECVQDMDHENMFWYRQDPGLGLRLIYFSYDVKMKEKGDIPEGYSVSREKKERFSLILESASTNQTSMYLCASSLFRRGITEAFFGQGTRLTVV.

The rearrangement joins TRBV11-2 to TRBJ2-7; D is ambiguous. CDR1 is SGHAT, CDR2 FQNNGV, per germline. This CDR3 spans 12 amino acids. CDR3 in amino acids: CPTAESSYEQYF. CDR3 DNA sequence: TGTCCCACGGCGGAGAGCTCCTACGAGCAGTACTTC.

This clone occurred once. The J gene is TRBJ2-5, the V gene TRBV2; 10 nucleotides align to TRBD1. V was clipped by 7 bases and J by 2 bases; unmatched bases: 4. The CDR3 consists of 14 residues. Looked up from germline, CDR1 is SNHLY and CDR2 is FYNNEI. CDR3: CASNQDRGQETQYF. As DNA, the CDR3 is TGTGCCAGCAACCAGGACAGGGGGCAAGAGACCCAGTACTTC.

This chain links TRBV10-3 with TRBJ1-2; D not certain. The germline V and J ends were trimmed by 0 bases and 6 bases, with 8 bases remaining between them. The CDR3 contains 13 residues. Germline V gene data show CDR1 as ENHRY and CDR2 as SYGVKD. CDR3 coding DNA: TGTGCCATCAGTGAGTCGAGAAAGAATGGCTACACCTTC. Its translation: CAISESRKNGYTF.

This clone was counted many times. In DNA, the CDR3 is TGTGCCAGCAGCCTAGAAGGGGCCTATGGCTACACCTTC. This sequence encodes CASSLEGAYGYTF. The chain carries TRBV2 and TRBJ1-2; a possible D gene is TRBD1 (5 bases). This CDR3 spans 13 amino acids. CDR1 is SNHLY, CDR2 FYNNEI, per germline. Trimming took off 6 bases at V and 4 bases at J, with 12 bases between the two ends.

Regarding this clone: The sample holds other DNA sequences that translate to the same CDR3. The chain recombines TRBV10-3 with TRBJ1-5; D gene ambiguous. The CDR3 contains 13 residues. Germline CDR1 reads ENHRY; CDR2 reads SYGVKD. The germline V and J ends were trimmed by 0 bases and 5 bases, with 5 bases remaining between them. CDR3 bases: TGTGCCATCAGTGAGTCCCGTGATCAGCCCCAGCATTTT. Its translation: CAISESRDQPQHF.

This clone was counted a single time. The rearrangement uses TRBV12-5 and TRBJ2-2; TRBD1 aligns across 7 bases. The CDR3 has 14 residues. The germline CDR1 and CDR2 sequences are LGHNT and FRNRAP. V was pared by 2 bases and J by 4 bases, with 1 base of the junction left unmatched. The CDR3 loop reads CASGLTGVTGELFF. CDR3 DNA: TGTGCTAGTGGTTTGACAGGGGTCACCGGGGAGCTGTTTTTT.

This clone has only one observation. This rearrangement joins TRBV28 to TRBJ1-1, with no clear D. The V end was cut by 6 bases, the J end by 7 bases, with 12 bases between. There are 12 residues in the CDR3. Germline V gives CDR1 MDHEN, CDR2 SYDVKM. The CDR3 DNA is TGTGCCAGCAGGCGCCGGGAGGGTGAAGCTTTCTTT. The encoded protein is CASRRREGEAFF. The variable domain in full, completed from reference TRBV28 and TRBJ1-1, reads DVKVTQSSRYLVKRTGEKVFLECVQDMDHENMFWYRQDPGLGLRLIYFSYDVKMKEKGDIPEGYSVSREKKERFSLILESASTNQTSMYLCASRRREGEAFFGQGTRLTVV.

V usage is TRBV5-8 and J usage is TRBJ1-1, with TRBD1 as a possible D gene (5 bases). CDR1 and CDR2 from the germline V gene are SGHTS and YDEGEE. The CDR3 loop spans 14 amino acids. V gave up 4 bases and J gave up 1 base, with 11 bases separating them. The CDR3 sequence: CASSRGRGNTEAFF. In nucleotides, the CDR3 is TGTGCCAGCAGCCGCGGGAGGGGGAACACTGAAGCTTTCTTT.

The chain carries TRBV29-1 and TRBJ2-2, with D possibly being TRBD1 (6 bases). The CDR3 runs to 16 residues. V was clipped by 7 bases and J by 4 bases, with 22 bases between them. Germline values: CDR1 SQVTM, CDR2 ANQGSEA. As DNA, the CDR3 is TGCAGCGGGACCCTGACAGGCCTTGGAGTCACCGGGGAGCTGTTTTTT. Translation gives CSGTLTGLGVTGELFF.

The chain couples TRBV11-3 to TRBJ2-3; tentative D call: TRBD2 (6 bases). CDR1 and CDR2 from the germline V gene are SGHNT and YENEEA. The CDR3 sequence is 14 residues long. The V gene lost 3 bases and the J gene lost 0 bases, with 7 bases spanning the gap. Here the CDR3 DNA reads TGTGCCAGCAGCTTCGGGGGAAGCACAGATACGCAGTATTTT. Translated: CASSFGGSTDTQYF.

This rearrangement joins TRBV7-9 to TRBJ1-1; D remains unclear. Germline values: CDR1 SEHNR, CDR2 FQNEAQ (reference sequence). The CDR3 contains 14 residues. Trimming took 1 base from V and 8 from J, leaving 14 bases between them. The DNA for the CDR3 is TGTGCCAGCAGCTTAGGGGAGGGAACACTGGAAGCTTTCTTT. This encodes CASSLGEGTLEAFF.

This clone was detected only a few times. The J gene is TRBJ2-1, the V gene TRBV5-1; D remains ambiguous. CDR3 length: 13 residues. Germline CDR1 and CDR2: SGHRS and YFSETQ. The ends were cut back, 2 bases at V and 8 bases at J, with 11 bases in the middle. The CDR3 sequence is CASSFQLSDEQFF. CDR3 DNA sequence: TGCGCCAGCAGCTTCCAACTAAGTGATGAGCAGTTCTTC. Full variable domain (rest looked up from reference TRBV5-1 and TRBJ2-1): KAGVTQTPRYLIKTRGQQVTLSCSPISGHRSVSWYQQTPGQGLQFLFEYFSETQRNKGNFPGRFSGRQFSNSRSEMNVSTLELGDSALYLCASSFQLSDEQFFGPGTRLTVL.

This sequence joins TRBV6-5 and TRBJ1-4; 10 positions agree with TRBD1. V gave up 5 bases and J gave up 10 bases; unmatched junction bases: 7. Germline V gene sequence: CDR1 MNHEY, CDR2 SVGAGI. The CDR3 sequence is 14 residues long. The CDR3 region has the DNA TGTGCCAGCAGTCCGGGACAGGGGTCGACAAAACTGTTTTTT. Protein product: CASSPGQGSTKLFF.

The sample holds a few counts of this clone. The rearrangement joins TRBV7-9 to TRBJ1-1; TRBD1 agrees at 8 bases. V lost 6 bases, J lost 4 bases, and 7 bases stayed unmatched. CDR1 SEHNR and CDR2 FQNEAQ come from the germline V gene (reference sequence). The CDR3 length is 14 residues. CDR3 sequence: CASSPQGVGTEAFF. The CDR3 region has the DNA TGTGCCAGCAGTCCACAGGGGGTGGGCACTGAAGCTTTCTTT.